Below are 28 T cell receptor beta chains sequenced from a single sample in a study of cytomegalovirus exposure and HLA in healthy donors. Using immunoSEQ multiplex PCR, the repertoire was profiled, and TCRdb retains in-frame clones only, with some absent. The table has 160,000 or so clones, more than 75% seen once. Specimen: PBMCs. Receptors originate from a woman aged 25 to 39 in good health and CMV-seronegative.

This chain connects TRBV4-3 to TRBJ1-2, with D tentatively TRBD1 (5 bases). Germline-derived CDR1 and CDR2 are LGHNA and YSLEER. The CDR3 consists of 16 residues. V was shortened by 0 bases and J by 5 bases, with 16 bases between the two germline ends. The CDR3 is CASSQDLSGWLYGYTF. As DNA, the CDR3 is TGCGCCAGCAGCCAAGATCTCTCAGGGTGGTTGTATGGCTACACCTTC.

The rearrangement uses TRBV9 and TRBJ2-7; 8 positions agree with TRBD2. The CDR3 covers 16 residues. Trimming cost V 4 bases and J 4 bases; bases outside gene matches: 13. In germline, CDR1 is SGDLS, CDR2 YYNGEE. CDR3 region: CASSPTGGSGVYEQYF. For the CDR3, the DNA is TGTGCCAGCAGCCCTACGGGAGGTAGCGGGGTATACGAGCAGTACTTC.

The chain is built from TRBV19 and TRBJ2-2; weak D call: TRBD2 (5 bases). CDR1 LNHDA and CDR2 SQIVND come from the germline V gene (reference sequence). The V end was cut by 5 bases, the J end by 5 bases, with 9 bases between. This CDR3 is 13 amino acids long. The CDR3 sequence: CASSVARTGELFF. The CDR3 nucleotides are TGTGCCAGTAGTGTAGCGAGAACCGGGGAGCTGTTTTTT.

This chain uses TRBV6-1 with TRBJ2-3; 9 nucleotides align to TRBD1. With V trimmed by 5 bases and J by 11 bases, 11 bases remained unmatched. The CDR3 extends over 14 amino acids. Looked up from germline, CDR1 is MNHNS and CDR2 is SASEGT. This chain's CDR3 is CASSTGTGRWGQYF. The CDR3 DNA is TGTGCCAGCAGTACCGGGACAGGGAGATGGGGGCAGTATTTT.

The CDR3 DNA reads as TGTGCCAGCAGCCCAGGGACACTCACTAATGAAAAACTGTTTTTT. This translates into CASSPGTLTNEKLFF. The rearrangement uses TRBV7-9 and TRBJ1-4; perhaps TRBD1 as D (6 bases). Germline values: CDR1 SEHNR, CDR2 FQNEAQ (reference sequence). V lost 5 bases and J 2 bases, leaving 12 bases between the germline ends. The CDR3 has 15 residues.

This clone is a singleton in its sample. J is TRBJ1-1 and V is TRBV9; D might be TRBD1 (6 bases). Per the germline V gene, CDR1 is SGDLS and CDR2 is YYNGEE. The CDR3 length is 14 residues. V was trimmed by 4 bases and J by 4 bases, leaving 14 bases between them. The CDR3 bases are TGTGCCAGCAGCCCAGAACAGGGCCCCACTGAAGCTTTCTTT. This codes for CASSPEQGPTEAFF.

The CDR3 DNA is TGTGCTAGTGGTTCCTTGGGACAGGCGCTGAACACTGAAGCTTTCTTT. Its translation is CASGSLGQALNTEAFF. The V gene is TRBV12-5, the J gene TRBJ1-1, with TRBD1 identical over 8 bases. J was trimmed by 0 bases and V by 4 bases; bases with no gene match: 7. From germline, CDR1 is LGHNT and CDR2 FRNRAP. CDR3 length equals 16 residues.

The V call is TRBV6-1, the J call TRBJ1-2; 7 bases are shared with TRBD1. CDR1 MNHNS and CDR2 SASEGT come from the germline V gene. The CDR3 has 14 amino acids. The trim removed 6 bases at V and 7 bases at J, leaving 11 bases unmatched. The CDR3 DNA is TGTGCCAGCAGGACTACAGGGGCAGTAGGTGGCTACACCTTC. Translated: CASRTTGAVGGYTF.

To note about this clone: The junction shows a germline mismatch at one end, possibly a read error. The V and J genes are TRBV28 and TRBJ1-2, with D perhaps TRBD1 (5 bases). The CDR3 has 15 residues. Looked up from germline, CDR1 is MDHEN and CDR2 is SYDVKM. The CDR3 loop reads CASGFTTGDIGGYTF. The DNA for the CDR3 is TGTGCCAGCGGTTTCACGACGGGGGATATAGGTGGCTACACCTTC.

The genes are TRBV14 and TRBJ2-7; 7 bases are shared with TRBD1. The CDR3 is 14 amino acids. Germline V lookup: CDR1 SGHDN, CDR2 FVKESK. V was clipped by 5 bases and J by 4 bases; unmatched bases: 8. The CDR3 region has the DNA TGTGCCAGCAGCGCCGACAGGGTCCCGTACGAGCAGTACTTC. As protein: CASSADRVPYEQYF.

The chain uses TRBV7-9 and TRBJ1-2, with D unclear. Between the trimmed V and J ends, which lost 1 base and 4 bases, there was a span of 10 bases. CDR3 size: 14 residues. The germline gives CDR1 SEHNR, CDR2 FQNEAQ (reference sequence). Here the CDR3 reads CASSLEASGYGYTF. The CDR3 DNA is TGTGCCAGCAGCTTAGAAGCTTCGGGCTATGGCTACACCTTC. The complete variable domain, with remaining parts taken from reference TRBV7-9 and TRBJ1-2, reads DTGVSQNPRHKITKRGQNVTFRCDPISEHNRLYWYRQTLGQGPEFLTYFQNEAQLEKSRLLSDRFSAERPKGSFSTLEIQRTEQGDSAMYLCASSLEASGYGYTFGSGTRLTVV.

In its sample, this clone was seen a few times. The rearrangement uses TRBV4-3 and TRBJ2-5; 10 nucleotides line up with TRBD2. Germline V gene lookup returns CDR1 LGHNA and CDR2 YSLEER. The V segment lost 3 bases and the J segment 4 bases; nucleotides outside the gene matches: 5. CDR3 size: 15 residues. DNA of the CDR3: TGCGCCAGCAGCCAGGGTCTAGCGGGGGTAGAGACCCAGTACTTC. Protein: CASSQGLAGVETQYF.

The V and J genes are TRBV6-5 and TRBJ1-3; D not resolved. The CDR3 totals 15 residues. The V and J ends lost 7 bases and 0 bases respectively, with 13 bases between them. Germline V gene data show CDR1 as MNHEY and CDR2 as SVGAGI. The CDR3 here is CASKRQVSSGNTIYF. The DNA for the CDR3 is TGTGCCAGCAAAAGACAAGTTAGCTCTGGAAACACCATATATTTT.

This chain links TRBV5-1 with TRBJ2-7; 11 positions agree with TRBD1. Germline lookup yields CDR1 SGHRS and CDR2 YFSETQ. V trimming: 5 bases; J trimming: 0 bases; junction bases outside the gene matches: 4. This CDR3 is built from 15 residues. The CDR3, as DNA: TGCGCCAGCAGATCCGGGACAGGGGGCTCCTACGAGCAGTACTTC. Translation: CASRSGTGGSYEQYF.

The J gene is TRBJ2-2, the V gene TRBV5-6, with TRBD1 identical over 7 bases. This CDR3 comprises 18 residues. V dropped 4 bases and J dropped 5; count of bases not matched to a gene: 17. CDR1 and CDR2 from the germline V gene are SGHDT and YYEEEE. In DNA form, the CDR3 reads TGTGCCAGCAGCAGCTTGTATAGGGGGCCGGGTGCTACCGGGGAGCTGTTTTTT. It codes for CASSSLYRGPGATGELFF.

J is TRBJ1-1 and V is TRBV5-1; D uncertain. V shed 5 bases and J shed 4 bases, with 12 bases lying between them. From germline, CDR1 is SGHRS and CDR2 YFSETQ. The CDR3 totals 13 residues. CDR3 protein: CASRVGEGTEAFF. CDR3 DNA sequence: TGCGCCAGCAGGGTCGGGGAGGGCACTGAAGCTTTCTTT.

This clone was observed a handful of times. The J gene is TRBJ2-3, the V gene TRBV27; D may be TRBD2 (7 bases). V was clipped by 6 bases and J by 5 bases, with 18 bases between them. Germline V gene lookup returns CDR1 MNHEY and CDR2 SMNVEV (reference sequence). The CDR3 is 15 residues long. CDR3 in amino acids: CASSYGGPQVDTQYF. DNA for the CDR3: TGTGCCAGCAGCTACGGGGGGCCCCAGGTAGATACGCAGTATTTT.

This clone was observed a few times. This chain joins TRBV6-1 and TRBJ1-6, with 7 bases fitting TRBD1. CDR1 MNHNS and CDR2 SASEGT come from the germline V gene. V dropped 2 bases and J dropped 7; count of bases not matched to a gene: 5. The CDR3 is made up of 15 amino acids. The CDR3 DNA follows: TGTGCCAGCAGTGAACGGAAGGGGGCAAATTCACCCCTCCACTTT. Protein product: CASSERKGANSPLHF.

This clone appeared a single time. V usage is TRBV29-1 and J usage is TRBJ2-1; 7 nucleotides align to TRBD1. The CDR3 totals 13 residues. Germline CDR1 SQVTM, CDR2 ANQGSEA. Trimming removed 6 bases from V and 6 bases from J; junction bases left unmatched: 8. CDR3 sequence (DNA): TGCAGCGTGGACACAGGGGTGGGCAATGAGCAGTTCTTC. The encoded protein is CSVDTGVGNEQFF.

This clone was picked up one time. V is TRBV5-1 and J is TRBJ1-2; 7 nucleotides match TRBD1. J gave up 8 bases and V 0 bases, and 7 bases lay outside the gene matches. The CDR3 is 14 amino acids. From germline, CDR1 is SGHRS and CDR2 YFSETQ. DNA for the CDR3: TGCGCCAGCAGCTTGGCCGGAGGGGGCGCAGGCTACACCTTC. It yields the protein CASSLAGGGAGYTF.

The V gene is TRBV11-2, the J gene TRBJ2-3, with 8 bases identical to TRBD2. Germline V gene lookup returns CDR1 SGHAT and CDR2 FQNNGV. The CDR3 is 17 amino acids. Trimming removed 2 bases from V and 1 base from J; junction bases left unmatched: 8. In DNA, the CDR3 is TGTGCCAGCAGCTTATATCTCGGAGCGGGGGGCACAGATACGCAGTATTTT. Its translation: CASSLYLGAGGTDTQYF.

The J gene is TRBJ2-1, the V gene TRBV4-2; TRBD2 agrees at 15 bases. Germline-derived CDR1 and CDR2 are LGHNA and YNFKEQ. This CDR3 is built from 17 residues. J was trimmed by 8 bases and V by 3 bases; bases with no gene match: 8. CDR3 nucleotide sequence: TGTGCCAGCAGCCACGGGACTAGCGGGGGGCCCATGTATGAGCAGTTCTTC. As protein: CASSHGTSGGPMYEQFF.

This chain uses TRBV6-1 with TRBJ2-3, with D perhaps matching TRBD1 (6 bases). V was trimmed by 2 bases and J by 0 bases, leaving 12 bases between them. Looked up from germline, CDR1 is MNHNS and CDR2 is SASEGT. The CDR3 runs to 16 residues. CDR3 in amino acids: CASSEYRTESTDTQYF. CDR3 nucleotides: TGTGCCAGCAGTGAATACCGGACAGAGAGCACAGATACGCAGTATTTT.

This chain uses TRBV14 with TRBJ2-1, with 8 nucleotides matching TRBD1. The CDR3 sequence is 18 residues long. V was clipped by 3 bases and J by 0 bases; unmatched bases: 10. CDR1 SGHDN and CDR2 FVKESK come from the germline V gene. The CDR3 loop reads CASSHMTGAKNSYNEQFF. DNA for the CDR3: TGTGCCAGCAGCCACATGACAGGGGCGAAAAACTCCTACAATGAGCAGTTCTTC.

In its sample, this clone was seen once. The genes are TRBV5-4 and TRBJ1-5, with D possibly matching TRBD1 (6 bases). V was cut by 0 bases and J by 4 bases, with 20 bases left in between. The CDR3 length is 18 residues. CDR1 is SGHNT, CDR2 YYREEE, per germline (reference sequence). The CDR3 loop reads CASSLGESVRTVNQPQHF. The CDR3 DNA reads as TGTGCCAGCAGCTTGGGGGAGTCGGTACGGACAGTTAATCAGCCCCAGCATTTT.

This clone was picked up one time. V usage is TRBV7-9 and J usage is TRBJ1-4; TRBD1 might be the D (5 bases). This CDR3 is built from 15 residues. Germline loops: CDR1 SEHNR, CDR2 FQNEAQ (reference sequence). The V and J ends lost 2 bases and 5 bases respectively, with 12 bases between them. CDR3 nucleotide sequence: TGTGCCAGCAGCTTAAGGGGCGGAGAGAATGAAAAACTGTTTTTT. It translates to CASSLRGGENEKLFF.

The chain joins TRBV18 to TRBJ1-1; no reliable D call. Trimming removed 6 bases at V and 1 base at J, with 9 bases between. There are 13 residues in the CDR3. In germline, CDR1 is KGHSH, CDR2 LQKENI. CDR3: CASSEQKNTEAFF. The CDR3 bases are TGTGCCAGCTCGGAGCAGAAGAACACTGAAGCTTTCTTT.

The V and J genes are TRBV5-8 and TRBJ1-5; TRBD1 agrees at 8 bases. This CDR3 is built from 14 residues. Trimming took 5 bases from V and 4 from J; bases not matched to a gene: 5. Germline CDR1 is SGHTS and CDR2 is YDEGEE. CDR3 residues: CASSAGGLNQPQHF. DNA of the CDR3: TGTGCCAGCAGTGCAGGGGGCCTTAATCAGCCCCAGCATTTT.